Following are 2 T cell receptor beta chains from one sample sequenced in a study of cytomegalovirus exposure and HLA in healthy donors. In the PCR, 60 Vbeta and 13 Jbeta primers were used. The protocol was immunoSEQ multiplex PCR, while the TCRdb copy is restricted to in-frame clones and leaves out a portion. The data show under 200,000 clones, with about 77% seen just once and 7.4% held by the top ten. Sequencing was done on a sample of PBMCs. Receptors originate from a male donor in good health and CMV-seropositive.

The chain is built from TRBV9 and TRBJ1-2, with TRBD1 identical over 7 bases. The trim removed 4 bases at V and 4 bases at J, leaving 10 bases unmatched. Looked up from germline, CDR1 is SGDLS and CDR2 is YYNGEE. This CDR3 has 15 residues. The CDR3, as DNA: TGTGCCAGCAGCCCCCGGACAGGCGGCCCCTATGGCTACACCTTC. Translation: CASSPRTGGPYGYTF.

The CDR3 loop reads CASSDKRGGGNEQFF. CDR3 nucleotide sequence: TGTGCCAGCAGTGACAAGCGGGGGGGCGGGAATGAGCAGTTCTTC. The chain couples TRBV6-4 to TRBJ2-1; 10 bases agree with TRBD2. CDR1 is MRHNA and CDR2 is SNTAGT in the germline V gene. The V and J ends lost 2 bases and 7 bases, in that order; junction bases with no gene match: 5. This CDR3 is 15 amino acids long.